The 16 T cell receptor beta chains in this list originate from one sample, sequenced in a study of graft-versus-host responses after intestinal transplantation. This table comes from immunoSEQ multiplex PCR, and its TCRdb copy is limited to in-frame clones, with some not included. Here the sample spans tens of thousands of clones, 91% being singletons. Material: PBMCs, obtained 524 days after transplant. The source is a human patient who received an intestinal transplant, so some T cells may come from the graft donor.

The chain carries TRBV9 and TRBJ2-5; D is perhaps TRBD1 (6 bases). Germline CDR1 SGDLS, CDR2 YYNGEE. CDR3 length: 15 residues. The ends were cut back, 0 bases at V and 2 bases at J, with 11 bases in the middle. CDR3 region: CASSVDTGWQETQYF. In DNA form, the CDR3 reads TGTGCCAGCAGCGTAGACACAGGGTGGCAAGAGACCCAGTACTTC.

This clone was recorded once. An end of the junction differs from the germline gene, which may be a read error. The same CDR3 arises from other DNA sequences in this sample as well. The chain is built from TRBV15 and TRBJ2-7; no reliable D call. The CDR3 covers 16 residues. The germline gives CDR1 LNHNV, CDR2 YYDKDF (reference sequence). CDR3 DNA: TGTGCCACTAGCAGAGATCTCCAGGCCCCGGCCTACGAGCAGTACTTC. It specifies CATSRDLQAPAYEQYF.

The chain couples TRBV28 to TRBJ2-2, with 11 bases matching TRBD2. This CDR3 region has 14 residues. With 6 bases clipped from V and 3 bases from J, the junction kept 0 bases outside the gene matches. Looked up from germline, CDR1 is MDHEN and CDR2 is SYDVKM. The CDR3 region is CASRLAGDTGELFF. The DNA for the CDR3 is TGTGCCAGCAGACTAGCGGGAGACACCGGGGAGCTGTTTTTT.

This clone has just one count. The chain joins TRBV5-1 to TRBJ1-4; possibly TRBD1 for D (6 bases). The V gene's germline CDR1 is SGHRS and CDR2 YFSETQ. This CDR3 contains 16 residues. Deletions cut 1 base from V and 7 bases from J, with 17 bases between. CDR3 sequence: CASSLYGTGTGEKLFF. CDR3 DNA: TGCGCCAGCAGCTTGTACGGAACAGGGACGGGTGAAAAACTGTTTTTT.

The chain uses TRBV29-1 and TRBJ2-1, with TRBD1 matching 7 bases. The germline CDR1 and CDR2 sequences are SQVTM and ANQGSEA. CDR3 length: 14 residues. Trimming removed 8 bases from V and 0 bases from J; junction bases left unmatched: 7. In nucleotides, the CDR3 is TGCAGCTCACCGACAGGGAGCTCCTACAATGAGCAGTTCTTC. Translated, it gives CSSPTGSSYNEQFF.

This clone was found once. The V call is TRBV2, the J call TRBJ1-2, with 7 bases that match TRBD1. V shed 6 bases and J 1 base; nucleotides not matched to a gene: 5. This CDR3 is built from 14 residues. Per the germline V gene, CDR1 is SNHLY and CDR2 is FYNNEI. In nucleotides, the CDR3 is TGTGCCAGCAGGCCGGGACAGTATAACTATGGCTACACCTTC. Amino acids: CASRPGQYNYGYTF. The whole variable domain, remainder taken from reference TRBV2 and TRBJ1-2, is EPEVTQTPSHQVTQMGQEVILRCVPISNHLYFYWYRQILGQKVEFLVSFYNNEISEKSEIFDDQFSVERPDGSNFTLKIRSTKLEDSAMYFCASRPGQYNYGYTFGSGTRLTVV.

The chain joins TRBV6-6 to TRBJ1-4, with D tentatively TRBD1 (6 bases). Germline assignment: CDR1 MNHNY and CDR2 SVGAGI (reference sequence). The CDR3 loop spans 14 amino acids. V was pared by 5 bases and J by 1 base, with 8 bases between. This CDR3 is CASSHRETNEKLFF. CDR3 bases: TGTGCCAGCAGTCACAGGGAAACTAATGAAAAACTGTTTTTT.

This clone was seen a single time. The chain links TRBV2 to TRBJ2-3, with D perhaps assigned TRBD1 or TRBD2 (7 bases each). CDR1 is SNHLY, CDR2 FYNNEI, per germline. This CDR3 has 19 residues. V lost 3 bases and J lost 3, with 25 bases in between. This chain's CDR3 is CASSEGGGKRAGRTDTQYF. The CDR3 nucleotides are TGTGCCAGCAGTGAGGGAGGGGGCAAGCGGGCGGGTAGGACAGATACGCAGTATTTT.

This clone was observed a few times. The chain uses TRBV4-3 and TRBJ2-7, with D perhaps TRBD2 (5 bases). Trimming took off 4 bases at V and 9 bases at J, with 16 bases between the two ends. Germline V gives CDR1 LGHNA, CDR2 YSLEER. This CDR3 spans 13 amino acids. CDR3 amino acids: CASSLRGSPWQYF. The CDR3 nucleotides are TGCGCCAGCAGCCTTAGAGGGTCCCCTTGGCAGTACTTC.

V and J are TRBV6-6 and TRBJ2-5; 9 bases map to TRBD1. Germline V gives CDR1 MNHNY, CDR2 SVGAGI (reference sequence). This CDR3 has 15 residues. V lost 7 bases and J lost 5; bases outside the gene matches: 11. The CDR3 reads CASNPFGTGIETQYF. For the CDR3, the DNA is TGTGCCAGCAACCCATTCGGGACAGGGATCGAGACCCAGTACTTC.

V gene TRBV15 combines with J gene TRBJ1-5; D may be TRBD1 (6 bases). This CDR3 comprises 14 residues. V lost 0 bases to trimming and J lost 7 bases, with 10 bases between them. CDR1 LNHNV and CDR2 YYDKDF come from the germline V gene (reference sequence). The DNA for the CDR3 is TGTGCCACCAGCAGAGAGGGGGGGGGCCAGCCCCAGCATTTT. This encodes CATSREGGGQPQHF.

The chain links TRBV15 to TRBJ2-3, with TRBD2 identical over 12 bases. The germline V gene encodes CDR1 LNHNV and CDR2 YYDKDF (reference sequence). Trimming at V came to 2 bases and at J to 6 bases, leaving 18 bases not matched to a gene. CDR3 size: 20 residues. CDR3 loop: CATSRSRTSGRFRGSDTQYF. The CDR3 bases are TGTGCCACCAGCAGATCCAGAACTAGCGGGAGGTTCCGGGGTTCGGATACGCAGTATTTT.

J is TRBJ2-7 and V is TRBV7-8, with a weak D call TRBD1 (6 bases). Trimming shortened V by 2 bases and J by 2 bases, and 10 bases separated the two germline ends. The length of the CDR3 is 14 residues. CDR1 and CDR2 (germline): SGHVS, FQNEAQ. CDR3 DNA: TGTGCCAGCAGCTTATGGGACACAGCCTACGAGCAGTACTTC. This gives the protein CASSLWDTAYEQYF.

The CDR3 coding sequence is TGTGCCAGCAGCGCCAGGGACAGGGCCCCCTACGAGCAGTACTTC. It codes for CASSARDRAPYEQYF. J is TRBJ2-7 and V is TRBV5-6; TRBD1 matches 9 bases. Germline V gene sequence: CDR1 SGHDT, CDR2 YYEEEE. The V segment lost 4 bases and the J segment 2 bases; nucleotides outside the gene matches: 7. The CDR3 is 15 amino acids. The entire variable domain, with the rest obtained from reference TRBV5-6 and TRBJ2-7, is as follows: DAGVTQSPTHLIKTRGQQVTLRCSPKSGHDTVSWYQQALGQGPQFIFQYYEEEERQRGNFPDRFSGHQFPNYSSELNVNALLLGDSALYLCASSARDRAPYEQYFGPGTRLTVT.

CDR3 coding DNA: TGTCCCACAGATACGCAGTATTTT. It is translated as CPTDTQYF. V usage is TRBV25-1 and J usage is TRBJ2-3, with no clear D. From germline, CDR1 is MGHDK and CDR2 SYGVNS. CDR3 length: 8 residues.

This sequence joins TRBV28 and TRBJ1-2; D unclear. V shed 4 bases and J shed 5 bases, with 8 bases lying between them. Germline V gene data show CDR1 as MDHEN and CDR2 as SYDVKM. This CDR3 is built from 12 residues. This CDR3 is CASSSGSYGYTF. CDR3 coding DNA: TGTGCCAGCAGTTCAGGTTCATATGGCTACACCTTC.